These 32 T cell receptor beta chains were sequenced from one sample in a study of blood T cell repertoires in COVID-19. TCRdb's table, derived via immunoSEQ multiplex PCR, lists solely in-frame clones and lacks some. The data contain 380,000 or so clones, approximately 87% of them singletons. The sample consisted of PBMCs or T cells enriched from blood (not recorded which). Receptors originate from a woman in her twenties or thirties with acute COVID-19.

The chain has TRBV28 and TRBJ1-2; 9 nucleotides line up with TRBD1. Germline trimming cut 4 bases from V and 5 bases from J; bases unmatched to any gene: 8. CDR3 length equals 15 residues. CDR1 is MDHEN, CDR2 SYDVKM, per germline. The CDR3 spells CASSSNPGQGYGYTF. The CDR3 nucleotides read TGTGCCAGCAGTTCAAACCCGGGACAGGGATATGGCTACACCTTC.

The chain uses TRBV19 and TRBJ2-1; perhaps TRBD1 as D (5 bases). The CDR3 runs to 13 residues. V was pared by 7 bases and J by 6 bases, with 13 bases between. Germline values: CDR1 LNHDA, CDR2 SQIVND (reference sequence). CDR3: CASIKEQGNEQFF. The CDR3 bases are TGTGCCAGTATCAAGGAGCAGGGCAATGAGCAGTTCTTC.

V and J are TRBV5-1 and TRBJ1-2; TRBD1 matches at 10 bases. J was trimmed by 1 base and V by 4 bases; bases with no gene match: 4. Germline CDR1 reads SGHRS; CDR2 reads YFSETQ. The CDR3 runs to 15 residues. CDR3 sequence: CASSGRTGGNYGYTF. CDR3 DNA: TGCGCCAGCAGCGGCCGGACAGGGGGTAACTATGGCTACACCTTC.

The V and J genes are TRBV6-5 and TRBJ1-5; no reliable D call. Germline V gene lookup returns CDR1 MNHEY and CDR2 SVGAGI. The CDR3 has 14 residues. Between the trimmed V and J ends, which lost 1 base and 9 bases, there was a span of 13 bases. The CDR3 DNA reads as TGTGCCAGCAGTTACTTGACACCTGCGGGGCCCCAGCATTTT. This encodes CASSYLTPAGPQHF.

The chain is built from TRBV24-1 and TRBJ2-2, with D possibly matching TRBD1 (6 bases). CDR3 length: 15 residues. Germline CDR1 is KGHDR and CDR2 is SFDVKD. V shed 4 bases and J shed 4 bases, with 12 bases lying between them. The chain's CDR3 is CATSEGGFGTGELFF. The CDR3 DNA reads TGTGCCACCAGTGAAGGGGGTTTCGGCACCGGGGAGCTGTTTTTT.

The chain links TRBV5-6 to TRBJ2-7; D is ambiguous. The CDR3 has 13 amino acids. Per germline, CDR1 SGHDT and CDR2 YYEEEE. Trimming removed 0 bases from V and 9 bases from J, with 13 bases in between. CDR3 residues: CASSLVGFPGQYF. In DNA, the CDR3 is TGTGCCAGCAGCTTGGTCGGATTCCCGGGGCAGTACTTC. The whole variable domain, remainder taken from reference TRBV5-6 and TRBJ2-7, is DAGVTQSPTHLIKTRGQQVTLRCSPKSGHDTVSWYQQALGQGPQFIFQYYEEEERQRGNFPDRFSGHQFPNYSSELNVNALLLGDSALYLCASSLVGFPGQYFGPGTRLTVT.

The V call is TRBV5-6, the J call TRBJ1-1; D is possibly TRBD1 (5 bases). Trimming stripped 6 bases from V and 3 bases from J, with 12 bases between. The CDR3 contains 13 residues. The germline gives CDR1 SGHDT, CDR2 YYEEEE. The CDR3 reads CASIRGVDTEAFF. The CDR3 bases are TGTGCCAGCATCCGGGGGGTGGACACTGAAGCTTTCTTT. Drawing the rest from reference TRBV5-6 and TRBJ1-1, the complete variable domain is DAGVTQSPTHLIKTRGQQVTLRCSPKSGHDTVSWYQQALGQGPQFIFQYYEEEERQRGNFPDRFSGHQFPNYSSELNVNALLLGDSALYLCASIRGVDTEAFFGQGTRLTVV.

J is TRBJ1-6 and V is TRBV6-5; 7 bases map to TRBD1. CDR1 and CDR2 (germline): MNHEY, SVGAGI. CDR3 length: 15 amino acids. The V gene end was trimmed by 7 bases and the J gene end by 3 bases; junction bases not matched to a gene: 6. CDR3 protein: CASMKTGSYNSPLHF. The DNA for the CDR3 is TGTGCCAGCATGAAGACAGGGAGCTATAATTCACCCCTCCACTTT.

The rearrangement links TRBV5-4 to TRBJ1-1; 9 positions agree with TRBD1. From germline, CDR1 is SGHNT and CDR2 YYREEE (reference sequence). The V and J ends lost 4 bases and 7 bases, in that order; junction bases with no gene match: 11. This CDR3 region has 15 residues. The CDR3 bases are TGTGCCAGCAGCCCGCCCGGACAGGGGAGAGGTGAAGCTTTCTTT. Its translation is CASSPPGQGRGEAFF.

The chain joins TRBV4-3 to TRBJ1-2; perhaps TRBD1 as D (5 bases). The CDR3 length is 16 residues. With 0 bases removed from V and 5 bases from J, the gap between germline ends came to 16 bases. Germline V gene data show CDR1 as LGHNA and CDR2 as YSLEER. DNA for the CDR3: TGCGCCAGCAGCCAAGAACGGGAGGGGCGAGGGTATGGCTACACCTTC. Translating gives CASSQEREGRGYGYTF.

This chain joins TRBV9 and TRBJ2-7, with 7 bases identical to TRBD1. CDR3 length equals 14 residues. Germline V gene data show CDR1 as SGDLS and CDR2 as YYNGEE. With 3 bases clipped from V and 2 bases from J, the junction kept 5 bases outside the gene matches. The CDR3 reads CASSGRDSTYEQYF. The CDR3 DNA reads as TGTGCCAGCAGCGGCCGGGACAGTACCTACGAGCAGTACTTC.

The CDR3, as DNA: TGTGCCAGCAGCTTATTTTTGGCGGGGGTCAATGAGCAGTTCTTC. Encoded protein: CASSLFLAGVNEQFF. The rearrangement joins TRBV7-9 to TRBJ2-1, with 7 bases identical to TRBD2. This CDR3 region has 15 residues. V lost 2 bases to trimming and J lost 6 bases; unmatched junction nucleotides: 7. In germline, CDR1 is SEHNR, CDR2 FQNEAQ (reference sequence).

The rearrangement joins TRBV19 to TRBJ1-3; D ambiguous. Trimming removed 7 bases at V and 4 bases at J, with 14 bases between. In germline, CDR1 is LNHDA, CDR2 SQIVND (reference sequence). This CDR3 is 14 amino acids long. The CDR3 nucleotides read TGTGCCAGTACCCCCAGGCGTTGGGGAAACACCATATATTTT. Translation gives CASTPRRWGNTIYF. Full variable domain (rest looked up from reference TRBV19 and TRBJ1-3): DGGITQSPKYLFRKEGQNVTLSCEQNLNHDAMYWYRQDPGQGLRLIYYSQIVNDFQKGDIAEGYSVSREKKESFPLTVTSAQKNPTAFYLCASTPRRWGNTIYFGEGSWLTVV.

V is TRBV5-4 and J is TRBJ2-2; tentative D call: TRBD2 (6 bases). This CDR3 is built from 12 residues. Germline loops: CDR1 SGHNT, CDR2 YYREEE (reference sequence). V gave up 2 bases and J gave up 8 bases, with 7 bases separating them. The CDR3 protein is CASSFRGGELFF. CDR3 bases: TGTGCCAGCAGCTTTCGGGGGGGGGAGCTGTTTTTT.

The chain uses TRBV2 and TRBJ2-2, with D tentatively TRBD1 (5 bases). V was shortened by 3 bases and J by 6 bases, with 11 bases between the two germline ends. The CDR3 consists of 14 residues. Germline CDR1 and CDR2: SNHLY and FYNNEI. The CDR3, as DNA: TGTGCCAGCAGTGAGACGACAGTCCCCGGGGAGCTGTTTTTT. As protein: CASSETTVPGELFF.

The chain links TRBV7-2 to TRBJ2-2; weak D call: TRBD1 (5 bases). Germline V gene data show CDR1 as SGHTA and CDR2 as FQGNSA. The CDR3 length is 15 residues. V gave up 5 bases and J gave up 7 bases, with 17 bases separating them. Here the CDR3 reads CASSDDRAQGGELFF. For the CDR3, the DNA is TGTGCCAGCAGCGACGACAGAGCTCAGGGCGGGGAGCTGTTTTTT. Based on the CDR3 plus reference TRBV7-2 and TRBJ2-2, the full variable domain is GAGVSQSPSNKVTEKGKDVELRCDPISGHTALYWYRQSLGQGLEFLIYFQGNSAPDKSGLPSDRFSAERTGGSVSTLTIQRTQQEDSAVYLCASSDDRAQGGELFFGEGSRLTVL.

The rearrangement joins TRBV9 to TRBJ1-1; D is perhaps TRBD1 (5 bases). Germline values: CDR1 SGDLS, CDR2 YYNGEE. The germline V and J ends were trimmed by 0 bases and 4 bases, with 22 bases remaining between them. This CDR3 region has 18 residues. The CDR3 is CASSVGSTQGIFGTEAFF. CDR3 bases: TGTGCCAGCAGCGTAGGATCGACCCAGGGCATCTTTGGCACTGAAGCTTTCTTT.

This clone was picked up one time. The gene calls are TRBV6-6 and TRBJ1-3; D gene ambiguous. The CDR3 loop spans 14 amino acids. Germline CDR1 and CDR2: MNHNY and SVGAGI (reference sequence). Trimming stripped 5 bases from V and 0 bases from J, with 8 bases between. The CDR3 region is CASSNTNSGNTIYF. The CDR3 DNA is TGTGCCAGCAGTAACACAAACTCTGGAAACACCATATATTTT.

V is TRBV5-1 and J is TRBJ2-5, with D perhaps matching TRBD2 (6 bases). Germline V gene data show CDR1 as SGHRS and CDR2 as YFSETQ. V lost 3 bases, J lost 9 bases, and 15 bases lay in between. The CDR3 has 13 amino acids. The CDR3 here is CASSSGGDSPQYF. For the CDR3, the DNA is TGCGCCAGCAGCTCAGGAGGGGACTCTCCCCAGTACTTC.

The chain has TRBV24-1 and TRBJ1-2; TRBD1 aligns across 12 bases. V gave up 2 bases and J gave up 4 bases; unmatched junction bases: 7. Germline V gene data show CDR1 as KGHDR and CDR2 as SFDVKD. This CDR3 is 17 amino acids long. CDR3 loop: CATSDSRDRGRVYGYTF. Written as DNA, the CDR3 is TGTGCCACCAGTGATTCCCGGGACAGGGGGCGGGTCTATGGCTACACCTTC.

This chain links TRBV4-1 with TRBJ1-1, with TRBD1 identical over 7 bases. Germline V gene lookup returns CDR1 MGHRA and CDR2 YSYEKL. Trimming took 1 base from V and 1 from J; bases not matched to a gene: 3. This CDR3 comprises 15 residues. The CDR3 spells CASSQGQGWNTEAFF. CDR3 bases: TGCGCCAGCAGCCAAGGACAGGGATGGAACACTGAAGCTTTCTTT.

The rearrangement uses TRBV2 and TRBJ2-3, with D hard to call. The CDR3 sequence is 12 residues long. Germline CDR1 is SNHLY and CDR2 is FYNNEI. The CDR3 nucleotides are TGTGGAGGCACCGGAAGCACAGATACGCAGTATTTT. Encoded protein: CGGTGSTDTQYF.

The genes are TRBV4-1 and TRBJ2-1, with D perhaps matching TRBD2 (5 bases). Germline loops: CDR1 MGHRA, CDR2 YSYEKL. The length of the CDR3 is 17 residues. V shed 0 bases and J shed 8 bases, with 20 bases lying between them. CDR3 sequence (DNA): TGCGCCAGCAGCCAAGATCCGGGTCGTGCGGGCTGGGATGAGCAGTTCTTC. It translates to CASSQDPGRAGWDEQFF.

The chain is built from TRBV29-1 and TRBJ1-1; 12 positions agree with TRBD1. Germline CDR1 reads SQVTM; CDR2 reads ANQGSEA. This CDR3 has 17 amino acids. V lost 1 base to trimming and J lost 4 bases; unmatched junction nucleotides: 10. The CDR3 loop is CSVEGLRDRGRVTEAFF. In DNA, the CDR3 is TGCAGCGTTGAAGGTTTACGGGACAGGGGGCGGGTCACTGAAGCTTTCTTT.

The chain carries TRBV18 and TRBJ1-2; D remains ambiguous. V was shortened by 3 bases and J by 3 bases, with 8 bases between the two germline ends. This CDR3 has 13 amino acids. Germline assignment: CDR1 KGHSH and CDR2 LQKENI. The CDR3 DNA reads TGTGCCAGCTCACCCGGAGGAGACTATGGCTACACCTTC. It is translated as CASSPGGDYGYTF.

The rearrangement joins TRBV6-2 or TRBV6-3 to TRBJ2-3; TRBD2 agrees at 7 bases. Germline assignment: CDR1 MNHEY and CDR2 SVGEGT. CDR3 size: 14 residues. With V trimmed by 2 bases and J by 5 bases, 4 bases remained unmatched. The CDR3 region is CASSYVGGGDTQYF. The CDR3 nucleotides read TGTGCCAGCAGTTACGTGGGCGGGGGAGATACGCAGTATTTT.

V and J are TRBV4-3 and TRBJ1-6, with D possibly TRBD1 on 6 matching bases. Germline CDR1 is LGHNA and CDR2 is YSLEER. The germline V and J ends were trimmed by 5 bases and 10 bases, with 15 bases remaining between them. CDR3 length equals 14 residues. The CDR3 nucleotides are TGCGCCAGCAGCGAAACAGGGACGGGATCACCCCTCCACTTT. Amino acid sequence: CASSETGTGSPLHF.

The chain is built from TRBV9 and TRBJ2-1; 8 nucleotides match TRBD2. CDR1 and CDR2 from the germline V gene are SGDLS and YYNGEE. The J segment lost 8 bases and the V segment lost 6 bases, leaving 13 bases of the junction unmatched. CDR3 size: 15 residues. The CDR3 loop is CASTPAGEVLDEQFF. The CDR3 region has the DNA TGTGCCAGCACCCCAGCGGGGGAGGTTTTGGATGAGCAGTTCTTC.

This rearrangement joins TRBV5-5 to TRBJ2-3, with TRBD2 identical over 14 bases. The CDR3 length is 17 residues. Unmatched junction bases numbered 5, after V lost 0 bases and J lost 5 bases. The germline CDR1 and CDR2 sequences are SGHKS and YYEKEE (reference sequence). CDR3 sequence: CASSLGTSGGPKDTQYF. The CDR3 nucleotides read TGTGCCAGCAGCTTGGGGACTAGCGGGGGGCCAAAAGATACGCAGTATTTT.

The genes are TRBV3-1 (or the pseudogene TRBV3-2) and TRBJ1-4; a weak D match, TRBD1 (6 bases). Germline CDR1 LGHDT, CDR2 YNNKEL (reference sequence). The CDR3 is 14 amino acids. Trimming pared 0 bases from V and 10 bases from J, leaving 12 bases between. This CDR3 is CASSQDRGRGKLFF. DNA for the CDR3: TGTGCCAGCAGCCAAGATCGAGGCAGGGGAAAACTGTTTTTT.

V gene TRBV5-1 combines with J gene TRBJ1-3, with D perhaps TRBD1 (6 bases). Between the trimmed V and J ends, which lost 0 bases and 4 bases, there was a span of 20 bases. Germline V gene sequence: CDR1 SGHRS, CDR2 YFSETQ. The CDR3 runs 18 residues. Written as DNA, the CDR3 is TGCGCCAGCAGCTTGGGGGCCGACAGGCCTCCTGCAGGAAACACCATATATTTT. Translating it yields CASSLGADRPPAGNTIYF.

J is TRBJ2-3 and V is TRBV25-1; a possible D gene is TRBD2 (6 bases). The CDR3 is 15 amino acids. From germline, CDR1 is MGHDK and CDR2 SYGVNS. V lost 1 base and J lost 1, with 9 bases in between. The chain's CDR3 is CASSEWWEGTDTQYF. The CDR3 DNA reads as TGTGCCAGCAGTGAATGGTGGGAGGGCACAGATACGCAGTATTTT.